The 18 T cell receptor beta chains below come from one sample, sequenced in a study of blood T cell repertoires in COVID-19. Data came from immunoSEQ multiplex PCR; TCRdb stores just in-frame clones and leaves some out. The sample shows 200,000 to 250,000 clones, more than 85% of them seen only once. The specimen was peripheral blood. The receptors shown here come from a man aged 40-50 years with active or convalescent COVID-19.

V usage is TRBV23-1 and J usage is TRBJ2-5; weak D call: TRBD1 (6 bases). TRBV23-1 is treated as an ORF (open reading frame) with a function not yet certain. The CDR3 is made up of 18 amino acids. V lost 3 bases and J lost 1, with 21 bases in between. Here the CDR3 reads CASSHGAQRTELQETQYF. CDR3 nucleotides: TGCGCCAGCAGTCATGGGGCCCAAAGGACAGAGCTCCAAGAGACCCAGTACTTC.

The V call is TRBV6-5, the J call TRBJ1-2; a possible D gene is TRBD1 (5 bases). Germline-derived CDR1 and CDR2 are MNHEY and SVGAGI. This CDR3 is built from 15 residues. With 4 bases removed from V and 2 bases from J, the gap between germline ends came to 14 bases. CDR3 bases: TGTGCCAGCAGTTTTGACCCAGGGCTAAACTATGGCTACACCTTC. Protein: CASSFDPGLNYGYTF.

The chain employs TRBV19 and TRBJ2-3; 9 bases line up with TRBD2. The J segment lost 3 bases and the V segment lost 11 bases, leaving 9 bases of the junction unmatched. CDR1 LNHDA and CDR2 SQIVND come from the germline V gene (reference sequence). The CDR3 is made up of 14 amino acids. This CDR3 is CAVGALAGTDTQYF. DNA for the CDR3: TGTGCCGTTGGAGCACTAGCGGGTACAGATACGCAGTATTTT.

This clone appeared a single time. The genes are TRBV28 and TRBJ1-2; 8 bases map to TRBD1. After removal of 8 bases from V and 1 base from J, the junction contained 3 bases not matched to a gene. The length of the CDR3 is 13 residues. From germline, CDR1 is MDHEN and CDR2 SYDVKM. In nucleotides, the CDR3 is TGTGCCAGCTTCGACAGGGGTAACTATGGCTACACCTTC. It yields the protein CASFDRGNYGYTF.

The genes are TRBV18 and TRBJ1-4; D is undetermined. Trimming stripped 3 bases from V and 0 bases from J, with 5 bases between. The CDR3 is 14 residues long. Germline V gene sequence: CDR1 KGHSH, CDR2 LQKENI. The CDR3 coding sequence is TGTGCCAGCTCACCGGGCGCAACTAATGAAAAACTGTTTTTT. This codes for CASSPGATNEKLFF. Based on the CDR3 plus reference TRBV18 and TRBJ1-4, the full variable domain is NAGVMQNPRHLVRRRGQEARLRCSPMKGHSHVYWYRQLPEEGLKFMVYLQKENIIDESGMPKERFSAEFPKEGPSILRIQQVVRGDSAAYFCASSPGATNEKLFFGSGTQLSVL.

V gene TRBV28 combines with J gene TRBJ2-7; 8 bases are a match to TRBD1. CDR1 is MDHEN, CDR2 SYDVKM, per germline. Trimming at V came to 7 bases and at J to 1 base, leaving 9 bases not matched to a gene. The length of the CDR3 is 15 residues. DNA of the CDR3: TGTGCCAGCACCTATCGACAGGGGCAATCCTACGAGCAGTACTTC. It translates to CASTYRQGQSYEQYF. Variable domain in full (rest from reference TRBV28 and TRBJ2-7): DVKVTQSSRYLVKRTGEKVFLECVQDMDHENMFWYRQDPGLGLRLIYFSYDVKMKEKGDIPEGYSVSREKKERFSLILESASTNQTSMYLCASTYRQGQSYEQYFGPGTRLTVT.

The V gene is TRBV7-9, the J gene TRBJ1-1; D might be TRBD1 (5 bases). The germline gives CDR1 SEHNR, CDR2 FQNEAQ (reference sequence). The V and J ends lost 7 bases and 0 bases respectively, with 12 bases between them. The CDR3 is 14 residues long. The CDR3 DNA follows: TGTGCCAGCACCCGGGGGATCATGAACACTGAAGCTTTCTTT. Translating it yields CASTRGIMNTEAFF.

The rearrangement joins TRBV27 to TRBJ1-1; no reliable D call. Germline-derived CDR1 and CDR2 are MNHEY and SMNVEV (reference sequence). V lost 5 bases to trimming and J lost 4 bases, with 17 bases between them. There are 15 residues in the CDR3. Here the CDR3 DNA reads TGTGCCAGCAGTAGTGGTGGGCAGATCTCCACTGAAGCTTTCTTT. Translating it yields CASSSGGQISTEAFF.

The V call is TRBV30, the J call TRBJ2-1; 9 nucleotides match TRBD2. Trimming at V came to 5 bases and at J to 4 bases, leaving 9 bases not matched to a gene. This CDR3 is built from 15 residues. Germline CDR1 and CDR2: GTSNPN and SVGIG (reference sequence). The CDR3 sequence is CAWAGTSYNYNEQFF. Written as DNA, the CDR3 is TGTGCCTGGGCCGGGACTAGCTATAATTACAATGAGCAGTTCTTC.

The V gene is TRBV6-4, the J gene TRBJ1-3, with D tentatively TRBD1 (6 bases). The ends were cut back, 9 bases at V and 4 bases at J, with 13 bases in the middle. CDR3 length equals 13 residues. Germline loops: CDR1 MRHNA, CDR2 SNTAGT. The CDR3 here is CARGDTRGNTIYF. Here the CDR3 DNA reads TGTGCCAGGGGGGACACTAGGGGAAACACCATATATTTT.

There are a few counts of this clone. An end of the junction does not agree with germline; a read error may underlie this. This rearrangement joins TRBV2 to TRBJ1-5; TRBD1 matches 7 bases. Germline CDR1 is SNHLY and CDR2 is FYNNEI. The CDR3 consists of 15 residues. The CDR3 loop is CASSEAQGKIQPQHF. The CDR3 DNA reads as TGTGCCAGCAGCGAAGCACAGGGGAAGATTCAGCCCCAGCATTTT.

The chain employs TRBV19 and TRBJ1-2; D is unresolved. The germline V gene has CDR1 LNHDA and CDR2 SQIVND (reference sequence). The ends were cut back, 10 bases at V and 4 bases at J, with 25 bases in the middle. This CDR3 comprises 16 residues. The CDR3 nucleotides are TGTGCCACTCTGGGCCAGGTGAGGAGGAAATCCTATGGCTACACCTTC. Translating gives CATLGQVRRKSYGYTF.

The rearrangement uses TRBV30 and TRBJ2-1, with 10 nucleotides matching TRBD2. CDR1 and CDR2 from the germline V gene are GTSNPN and SVGIG (reference sequence). The junction had 9 bases not matched to a gene; V was cut back by 0 bases and J by 10 bases. The CDR3 has 15 residues. The CDR3 protein is CAWSVLSGGAGEQFF. The DNA for the CDR3 is TGTGCCTGGAGTGTACTAAGCGGGGGGGCTGGGGAGCAGTTCTTC. Complete variable domain (other parts from reference TRBV30 and TRBJ2-1): SQTIHQWPATLVQPVGSPLSLECTVEGTSNPNLYWYRQAAGRGLQLLFYSVGIGQISSEVPQNLSASRPQDRQFILSSKKLLLSDSGFYLCAWSVLSGGAGEQFFGPGTRLTVL.

This chain's CDR3 is CARREAGQRPPWSYSNQPQHF. The CDR3 coding sequence is TGCGCCAGGCGGGAGGCGGGACAGAGACCTCCTTGGAGCTATAGCAATCAGCCCCAGCATTTT. The V call is TRBV5-1, the J call TRBJ1-5; 7 bases line up with TRBD1. The CDR3 runs to 21 residues. Germline trimming cut 8 bases from V and 0 bases from J; bases unmatched to any gene: 26. Germline V CDR1 and CDR2: SGHRS, YFSETQ.

This chain uses TRBV2 with TRBJ1-1, with a tentative D call TRBD1 (6 bases). The CDR3 extends over 15 amino acids. CDR1 is SNHLY and CDR2 is FYNNEI in the germline V gene. Deletions cut 5 bases from V and 5 bases from J, with 18 bases between. The CDR3 region has the DNA TGTGCCAGCAGTCCCGGGGGGGGCGTACAAACTGAAGCTTTCTTT. Its protein product is CASSPGGGVQTEAFF.

The V gene is TRBV5-1, the J gene TRBJ2-5, with 11 positions matching TRBD1. The V and J ends lost 5 bases and 4 bases, in that order; junction bases with no gene match: 7. The CDR3 covers 15 residues. From germline, CDR1 is SGHRS and CDR2 YFSETQ. The CDR3 DNA follows: TGCGCCAGCAGGCCAGCCGGGACAGGGGGAGAGACCCAGTACTTC. The encoded protein is CASRPAGTGGETQYF.

This chain uses TRBV5-1 with TRBJ1-2; a weak D match, TRBD1 (6 bases). V was clipped by 5 bases and J by 2 bases, with 13 bases between them. CDR3 length: 14 residues. The germline gives CDR1 SGHRS, CDR2 YFSETQ. This chain's CDR3 is CASRTGGANYGYTF. CDR3 in DNA: TGCGCCAGCAGAACGGGGGGCGCGAACTATGGCTACACCTTC.

A single count supports this clone. The chain uses TRBV19 and TRBJ1-2, with 7 positions matching TRBD1. CDR3 length equals 15 residues. The trim removed 6 bases at V and 4 bases at J, leaving 11 bases unmatched. CDR1 and CDR2 from the germline V gene are LNHDA and SQIVND (reference sequence). The CDR3 DNA is TGTGCCAGTAGCACCCTGGCAGGGGGGTCCTATGGCTACACCTTC. Translated: CASSTLAGGSYGYTF.